These 27 T cell receptor beta chains were all obtained from the same sample, sequenced in a study of cytomegalovirus exposure and HLA in healthy donors. PCR was performed using 60 Vbeta and 13 Jbeta primers. This table comes from immunoSEQ multiplex PCR, and its TCRdb copy is limited to in-frame clones, with some not included. The sample shows about 140,000 clones, 70% to 85% of them seen only once. Sequencing was carried out using PBMCs. The source is a woman aged 40-49 years in good health and CMV-seronegative.

This clone has only one observation. The chain recombines TRBV28 with TRBJ2-6; perhaps TRBD1 as D (5 bases). The V end was cut by 6 bases, the J end by 0 bases, with 9 bases between. Germline CDR1 and CDR2: MDHEN and SYDVKM. This CDR3 is built from 15 residues. The CDR3 is CASSPRDSGANVLTF. The DNA for the CDR3 is TGTGCCAGCAGCCCCAGGGACTCTGGGGCCAACGTCCTGACTTTC.

This chain joins TRBV4-3 and TRBJ2-2; TRBD1 matches 11 bases. The junction had 3 bases not matched to a gene; V was cut back by 3 bases and J by 6 bases. The germline V gene encodes CDR1 LGHNA and CDR2 YSLEER. There are 15 residues in the CDR3. The CDR3 coding sequence is TGCGCCAGCAGCCACGGGACAGGGGGGCCCGGGGAGCTGTTTTTT. It encodes CASSHGTGGPGELFF.

The chain is built from TRBV5-5 and TRBJ2-7, with D unresolved. Trimming removed 5 bases at V and 2 bases at J, with 17 bases between. The germline V gene has CDR1 SGHKS and CDR2 YYEKEE (reference sequence). There are 15 residues in the CDR3. CDR3 region: CASSLLAGRTYEQYF. As DNA, the CDR3 is TGTGCCAGCAGTTTGCTGGCAGGAAGAACCTACGAGCAGTACTTC. The full variable domain, rest sourced from reference TRBV5-5 and TRBJ2-7, is DAGVTQSPTHLIKTRGQQVTLRCSPISGHKSVSWYQQVLGQGPQFIFQYYEKEERGRGNFPDRFSARQFPNYSSELNVNALLLGDSALYLCASSLLAGRTYEQYFGPGTRLTVT.

The V and J genes are TRBV4-3 and TRBJ2-7, with 7 positions matching TRBD2. J lost 3 bases, V lost 0 bases, and 2 bases had no gene match. CDR1 is LGHNA, CDR2 YSLEER, per germline. There are 14 residues in the CDR3. CDR3 in DNA: TGCGCCAGCAGCCAAGAGCCTAGCGGCTACGAGCAGTACTTC. Residues: CASSQEPSGYEQYF.

V is TRBV6-6 and J is TRBJ2-3, with 11 bases identical to TRBD1. The length of the CDR3 is 15 residues. V lost 4 bases, J lost 1 base, and 1 base stayed unmatched. In germline, CDR1 is MNHNY, CDR2 SVGAGI (reference sequence). DNA for the CDR3: TGTGCCAGCAGTTGGACAGGGGGCGGCACAGATACGCAGTATTTT. This encodes CASSWTGGGTDTQYF.

This clone was seen only once. The CDR3 region is CASSLVSNEQFF. CDR3 coding DNA: TGTGCCAGCAGCTTAGTATCCAATGAGCAGTTCTTC. The chain uses TRBV13 and TRBJ2-1; unclear D gene. Germline CDR1 and CDR2: PRHDT and FYEKMQ (reference sequence). Trimming left V 1 base short and J 6 bases short, with 4 bases between. The CDR3 has 12 residues.

The chain links TRBV2 to TRBJ1-1, with D hard to call. This CDR3 comprises 13 residues. CDR1 and CDR2 (germline): SNHLY, FYNNEI. The V gene lost 0 bases and the J gene lost 4 bases, with 6 bases spanning the gap. The CDR3 protein is CASSEAVATEAFF. The CDR3 region has the DNA TGTGCCAGCAGTGAAGCGGTGGCCACTGAAGCTTTCTTT.

V gene TRBV19 combines with J gene TRBJ1-2; possible D gene TRBD1, 5 bases. The germline V and J ends were trimmed by 7 bases and 4 bases, with 16 bases remaining between them. From germline, CDR1 is LNHDA and CDR2 SQIVND (reference sequence). The CDR3 spans 14 residues. The CDR3 loop reads CASKSYDRTYGYTF. CDR3 DNA sequence: TGTGCCAGTAAAAGTTACGACAGAACCTATGGCTACACCTTC.

V is TRBV7-2 and J is TRBJ2-7; 7 bases line up with TRBD2. The germline V gene has CDR1 SGHTA and CDR2 FQGNSA. V gave up 0 bases and J gave up 4 bases; unmatched junction bases: 3. This CDR3 has 14 residues. The CDR3 is CASSLAGGTYEQYF. In DNA, the CDR3 is TGTGCCAGCAGCTTAGCGGGAGGGACTTACGAGCAGTACTTC.

V gene TRBV29-1 combines with J gene TRBJ1-2; D is possibly TRBD1 (5 bases). V was cut by 7 bases and J by 8 bases, with 17 bases left in between. Germline CDR1 SQVTM, CDR2 ANQGSEA. CDR3 length equals 12 residues. The CDR3 nucleotides read TGCAGCGCCGGCTACCAGCGGGACGGCTACACCTTC. Translation gives CSAGYQRDGYTF.

The rearrangement joins TRBV6-5 to TRBJ1-1; TRBD1 matches at 7 bases. Germline V gene data show CDR1 as MNHEY and CDR2 as SVGAGI. V was pared by 2 bases and J by 0 bases, with 6 bases of the junction left unmatched. CDR3 length: 16 amino acids. CDR3 residues: CASSYTPQGMNTEAFF. CDR3 in DNA: TGTGCCAGCAGTTACACACCACAGGGGATGAACACTGAAGCTTTCTTT.

V is TRBV7-2 and J is TRBJ2-2, with 9 bases identical to TRBD1. Germline loops: CDR1 SGHTA, CDR2 FQGNSA. V lost 7 bases and J lost 2; bases outside the gene matches: 5. This CDR3 is 15 amino acids long. CDR3 sequence (DNA): TGTGCCAGCAACGAGGGACAGGGCAACACCGGGGAGCTGTTTTTT. Residues: CASNEGQGNTGELFF.

This rearrangement joins TRBV7-3 to TRBJ2-5, with 9 bases identical to TRBD2. The CDR3 is 16 residues long. Trimming at V came to 3 bases and at J to 1 base, leaving 6 bases not matched to a gene. Germline CDR1 and CDR2: SGHTA and FQGTGA. CDR3 DNA sequence: TGTGCCAGCAGCTTTCTAGCGGGACCCACCCAAGAGACCCAGTACTTC. This encodes CASSFLAGPTQETQYF. Drawing the rest from reference TRBV7-3 and TRBJ2-5, the complete variable domain is GAGVSQTPSNKVTEKGKYVELRCDPISGHTALYWYRQSLGQGPEFLIYFQGTGAADDSGLPNDRFFAVRPEGSVSTLKIQRTERGDSAVYLCASSFLAGPTQETQYFGPGTRLLVL.

This chain joins TRBV7-9 and TRBJ1-1, with D uncertain. The CDR3 has 14 residues. CDR1 and CDR2 from the germline V gene are SEHNR and FQNEAQ (reference sequence). Trimming took 5 bases from V and 3 from J, leaving 13 bases between them. The CDR3 loop reads CASSPNTGYTEAFF. In DNA, the CDR3 is TGTGCCAGCAGCCCCAATACGGGGTACACTGAAGCTTTCTTT.

V usage is TRBV7-3 and J usage is TRBJ2-1; 11 bases are a match to TRBD2. Germline V lookup: CDR1 SGHTA, CDR2 FQGTGA. The CDR3 loop spans 19 amino acids. V lost 5 bases to trimming and J lost 6 bases; unmatched junction nucleotides: 18. For the CDR3, the DNA is TGTGCCAGCAGCCCTCCCCCGGGACTAGCGGAGTATCCCTCCAATGAGCAGTTCTTC. It encodes CASSPPPGLAEYPSNEQFF.

This CDR3 is CASALRQYGYTF. CDR3 DNA sequence: TGTGCTTCGGCCCTACGACAGTATGGCTACACCTTC. The rearrangement links TRBV28 to TRBJ1-2; TRBD1 is a possible D gene (5 bases). Germline CDR1 reads MDHEN; CDR2 reads SYDVKM. This CDR3 is built from 12 residues.

The chain employs TRBV5-1 and TRBJ2-1; D possibly corresponds to TRBD2 (5 bases). Germline CDR1 and CDR2: SGHRS and YFSETQ. Trimming removed 0 bases at V and 0 bases at J, with 13 bases between. The CDR3 is 17 residues long. The CDR3 DNA sequence: TGCGCCAGCAGCTTGGGTGGCGGGTTGAGCTCCTACAATGAGCAGTTCTTC. This translates into CASSLGGGLSSYNEQFF.

The V gene is TRBV4-1, the J gene TRBJ2-7, with TRBD2 identical over 7 bases. After removal of 4 bases from V and 5 bases from J, the junction contained 11 bases not matched to a gene. The CDR3 is 15 amino acids. Germline CDR1 MGHRA, CDR2 YSYEKL. CDR3: CASSLRRENLNEQYF. The DNA for the CDR3 is TGCGCCAGCAGCCTGAGGCGGGAGAACCTTAACGAGCAGTACTTC.

The chain couples TRBV7-2 to TRBJ2-7, with D possibly matching TRBD1 (6 bases). This CDR3 contains 12 residues. Germline V lookup: CDR1 SGHTA, CDR2 FQGNSA. Trimming cost V 3 bases and J 10 bases, with 13 bases left between them. Written as DNA, the CDR3 is TGTGCCAGCAGCTTGACAGGACCCCGTCAGTACTTC. Translation gives CASSLTGPRQYF.

The rearrangement uses TRBV15 and TRBJ1-2; D remains ambiguous. Germline CDR1 reads LNHNV; CDR2 reads YYDKDF (reference sequence). This CDR3 region has 12 residues. Trimming took 8 bases from V and 1 from J, leaving 8 bases between them. CDR3 sequence: CATGQVNYGYTF. The CDR3 coding sequence is TGTGCCACCGGTCAGGTTAACTATGGCTACACCTTC.

The genes are TRBV6-1 and TRBJ1-2, with a weak D call TRBD1 (6 bases). CDR3 length: 16 amino acids. The germline CDR1 and CDR2 sequences are MNHNS and SASEGT. The V end was cut by 3 bases, the J end by 3 bases, with 17 bases between. CDR3 in DNA: TGTGCCAGCAGTGATTCAGGGGTCATTATCCACTATGGCTACACCTTC. The encoded protein is CASSDSGVIIHYGYTF.

The chain joins TRBV27 to TRBJ2-7; 7 bases fit TRBD2. The junction had 11 bases not matched to a gene; V was cut back by 6 bases and J by 3 bases. This CDR3 is 15 amino acids long. Germline values: CDR1 MNHEY, CDR2 SMNVEV (reference sequence). The CDR3 sequence: CASSTVLRERYEQYF. The CDR3 coding sequence is TGTGCCAGCAGCACCGTCTTGCGGGAGCGCTACGAGCAGTACTTC.

This chain connects TRBV5-1 to TRBJ2-5; 9 nucleotides agree with TRBD2. Germline CDR1 is SGHRS and CDR2 is YFSETQ. This CDR3 has 16 amino acids. After removal of 2 bases from V and 3 bases from J, the junction contained 8 bases not matched to a gene. CDR3 protein: CASSLVAGVGKETQYF. The CDR3 DNA follows: TGCGCCAGCAGCTTAGTAGCGGGAGTCGGGAAAGAGACCCAGTACTTC.

The chain links TRBV28 to TRBJ2-7; TRBD2 matches at 8 bases. This CDR3 spans 15 amino acids. Germline V gene lookup returns CDR1 MDHEN and CDR2 SYDVKM. The J segment lost 7 bases and the V segment lost 2 bases, leaving 10 bases of the junction unmatched. The CDR3 is CASSLTPGLAGEQYF. The CDR3 DNA sequence: TGTGCCAGCAGTTTAACCCCTGGACTAGCTGGTGAGCAGTACTTC.

This chain uses TRBV4-2 with TRBJ2-7; a possible D gene is TRBD2 (5 bases). The CDR3 spans 14 residues. The germline V gene encodes CDR1 LGHNA and CDR2 YNFKEQ. Trimming cost V 1 base and J 5 bases, with 12 bases left between them. CDR3 region: CASSQGWSGNEQYF. The CDR3 DNA follows: TGTGCCAGCAGCCAAGGCTGGTCGGGGAACGAGCAGTACTTC.

The chain employs TRBV7-3 and TRBJ2-5, with 8 bases identical to TRBD1. Germline V gene data show CDR1 as SGHTA and CDR2 as FQGTGA. Unmatched junction bases numbered 16, after V lost 8 bases and J lost 2 bases. The CDR3 covers 17 residues. The CDR3 nucleotides read TGTGCCAGCCCCACCCCCCACCGGGACAGGAGACAAGAGACCCAGTACTTC. Translating gives CASPTPHRDRRQETQYF.

The CDR3 region is CAISDRASYNSPLHF. As DNA, the CDR3 is TGTGCCATCAGTGACAGGGCTTCATATAATTCACCCCTCCACTTT. The rearrangement links TRBV10-3 to TRBJ1-6, with D possibly matching TRBD1 (5 bases). This CDR3 contains 15 residues. Trimming took off 3 bases at V and 4 bases at J, with 10 bases between the two ends. Looked up from germline, CDR1 is ENHRY and CDR2 is SYGVKD.